These T cell receptor beta chains were read from a single sample in a study of graft-versus-host responses after intestinal transplantation. Sequencing used immunoSEQ multiplex PCR; TCRdb keeps in-frame clones, though not all of them. The data contain 85,000 to 100,000 clones, approximately 94% of them singletons. Their recognized antigens are unknown. This specimen consisted of unstimulated CD8+ T cells sorted from spleen or lymph node cells, obtained before intestinal transplant. The receptors shown here come from a human donor who received an intestinal transplant. Both conserved end residues are part of each CDR3.

CASRGDRATNEKLFF,TRBV4-3,TRBJ1-4
CASSQGLAGGMDEQFF,TRBV27,TRBJ2-1
CASRSGDSSYEQYF,TRBV7-9,-
CASSVGQKGEQYF,TRBV9,TRBJ2-7
CASSITVTSTDTQYF,TRBV19,TRBJ2-3
CASSLLAGVNTGELFF,TRBV7-6,TRBJ2-2
CASSLGTSGTDTQYF,TRBV27,TRBJ2-3
CASSLTSGVHEQYF,TRBV4-3,TRBJ2-7
CASSLAMGLRSPLHF,TRBV7-2,TRBJ1-6
CASTFSRGSNSPLHF,TRBV27,TRBJ1-6
CASTTLPGQGAYQPQHF,TRBV28,TRBJ1-5
CASSVTGNSYNEQFF,TRBV9,TRBJ2-1
CASSLSTEYGELFF,TRBV27,TRBJ2-2
CASSYGTAEGDTQYF,TRBV5-4,TRBJ2-3
CASSPTGTGGVNTEAFF,TRBV27,TRBJ1-1
CASSSRTGKNYEQYF,TRBV4-1,TRBJ2-7
CASRLTSSPHNEQFF,TRBV27,TRBJ2-1
CASSVSGGIVNNEQFF,TRBV9,TRBJ2-1
CASSSDITNTDTQYF,TRBV7-6,TRBJ2-3
CASSPRQGKGTEAFF,TRBV27,TRBJ1-1
CASRPSGGGYEQYF,TRBV6-5,TRBJ2-7
CASSPHDLETYNEQFF,TRBV27,TRBJ2-1
CASRETGQVDPNYGYTF,TRBV2,TRBJ1-2
CARIVGQPGQGWKTEAFF,TRBV2,TRBJ1-1
CASSTRTSGGEGTQYF,TRBV7-9,TRBJ2-3
CASSAWDRGPYEQYF,TRBV18,TRBJ2-7
CASSPESSGEAFF,TRBV5-1,TRBJ1-1
CAISGRGVEEQFF,TRBV10-3,TRBJ2-1
CASSPGNSVDEQYF,TRBV19,TRBJ2-7